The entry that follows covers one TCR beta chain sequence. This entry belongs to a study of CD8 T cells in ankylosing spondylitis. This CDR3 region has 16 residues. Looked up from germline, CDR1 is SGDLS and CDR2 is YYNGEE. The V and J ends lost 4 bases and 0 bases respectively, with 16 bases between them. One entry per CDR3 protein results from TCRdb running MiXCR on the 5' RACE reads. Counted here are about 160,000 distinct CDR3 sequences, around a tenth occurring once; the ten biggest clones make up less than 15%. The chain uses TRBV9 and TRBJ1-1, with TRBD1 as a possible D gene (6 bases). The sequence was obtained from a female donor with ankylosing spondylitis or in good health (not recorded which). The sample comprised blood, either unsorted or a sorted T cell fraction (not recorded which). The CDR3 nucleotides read TGTGCCAGCAGCCCTCAACGGGGGCGTGTGAACACTGAAGCTTTCTTT. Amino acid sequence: CASSPQRGRVNTEAFF.